Shown below are 24 T cell receptor beta chains from a single sample sequenced in a study of blood T cell repertoires in COVID-19. Clones were read by immunoSEQ multiplex PCR, and TCRdb kept only the in-frame ones, dropping some. The table lists 300,000 to 400,000 clones, 90% of them singletons. Sequencing was done on a sample of PBMCs or T cells enriched from blood (not recorded which). Every receptor here comes from a man between 60 and 75 years old who had recovered from COVID-19.

This clone was observed once. V and J are TRBV5-4 and TRBJ2-3; 7 bases agree with TRBD2. Trimming cost V 3 bases and J 0 bases; bases outside gene matches: 10. The germline CDR1 and CDR2 sequences are SGHNT and YYREEE (reference sequence). The CDR3 consists of 17 residues. The CDR3 nucleotides are TGTGCCAGCAGCTCCGGACTAGGCCCCTCTAGCACAGATACGCAGTATTTT. Encoded protein: CASSSGLGPSSTDTQYF.

This clone came up once. This chain links TRBV5-6 with TRBJ2-1; 9 bases fit TRBD2. Germline V CDR1 and CDR2: SGHDT, YYEEEE. Losses at the gene ends were 2 bases for V and 9 bases for J; bases not matched to a gene: 9. The CDR3 is made up of 15 amino acids. Here the CDR3 DNA reads TGTGCCAGCAGCTTAATTAGCGGGAGAGGTGGTGAGCAGTTCTTC. This sequence encodes CASSLISGRGGEQFF.

CDR3 protein: CASSLDWQGLGAFF. In nucleotides, the CDR3 is TGCGCCAGCAGCTTGGATTGGCAGGGGTTGGGAGCTTTCTTT. The chain employs TRBV5-1 and TRBJ1-1; TRBD1 is a possible D gene (6 bases). The CDR3 totals 14 residues. V lost 0 bases and J 10 bases, leaving 16 bases between the germline ends. Germline values: CDR1 SGHRS, CDR2 YFSETQ.

The V gene is TRBV7-3, the J gene TRBJ2-5, with a possible D match to TRBD1 (5 bases). This CDR3 spans 13 amino acids. Trimming stripped 4 bases from V and 5 bases from J, with 11 bases between. The V gene's germline CDR1 is SGHTA and CDR2 FQGTGA. The CDR3 loop is CASSSAGWETQYF. CDR3 nucleotide sequence: TGTGCCAGCAGCTCCGCAGGGTGGGAGACCCAGTACTTC.

The rearrangement links TRBV12-3 or TRBV12-4 to TRBJ1-2; no clear D gene. CDR3 length equals 13 residues. V was clipped by 3 bases and J by 8 bases, with 13 bases between them. The CDR3 reads CASSFSVPGGYTF. In DNA, the CDR3 is TGTGCCAGCAGTTTTAGTGTCCCCGGGGGCTACACCTTC.

This sequence joins TRBV2 and TRBJ1-5; D is undetermined. The germline CDR1 and CDR2 sequences are SNHLY and FYNNEI. The V and J ends lost 3 bases and 5 bases respectively, with 11 bases between them. The CDR3 consists of 14 residues. Here the CDR3 reads CASSDDAGHQPQHF. CDR3 bases: TGTGCCAGCAGTGATGATGCAGGCCATCAGCCCCAGCATTTT.

Worth noting for this clone: The same CDR3 arises from other DNA sequences in this sample as well. The V gene is TRBV12-3 or TRBV12-4, the J gene TRBJ1-1; D gene unclear. V was pared by 5 bases and J by 5 bases, with 6 bases between. The CDR3 length is 11 residues. The CDR3 nucleotides are TGTGCCAGCAGTCTTCGGACTGAAGCTTTCTTT. This sequence encodes CASSLRTEAFF.

The chain combines TRBV9 with TRBJ2-7, with 8 bases lining up with TRBD1. This CDR3 has 13 amino acids. The ends lost 4 bases at V and 5 bases at J; junction bases unmatched: 5. Germline assignment: CDR1 SGDLS and CDR2 YYNGEE. The CDR3 spells CASSPQGQDEQYF. In nucleotides, the CDR3 is TGTGCCAGCAGCCCTCAGGGACAGGACGAGCAGTACTTC.

This chain links TRBV7-9 with TRBJ2-1, with D unresolved. V was pared by 7 bases and J by 4 bases, with 17 bases between. The CDR3 is 15 residues long. Per the germline V gene, CDR1 is SEHNR and CDR2 is FQNEAQ (reference sequence). CDR3 sequence reads: CASNPGESEYNEQFF. The CDR3 DNA follows: TGTGCCAGCAACCCGGGTGAGTCGGAATACAATGAGCAGTTCTTC.

The V gene is TRBV6-5, the J gene TRBJ2-3, with a possible D match to TRBD1 (5 bases). CDR1 and CDR2 from the germline V gene are MNHEY and SVGAGI. The V end was cut by 3 bases, the J end by 4 bases, with 14 bases between. The CDR3 contains 15 residues. The CDR3 nucleotides are TGTGCCAGCAGTTATCGGCAGGGATTTGCAGATACGCAGTATTTT. Translation: CASSYRQGFADTQYF.

Notes on this clone: The sample has other DNA sequences that encode this CDR3 too. This chain connects TRBV19 to TRBJ1-5; 7 bases are shared with TRBD1. The junction had 3 bases not matched to a gene; V was cut back by 3 bases and J by 4 bases. Per germline, CDR1 LNHDA and CDR2 SQIVND (reference sequence). The length of the CDR3 is 14 residues. CDR3 DNA sequence: TGTGCCAGTAGTATCCGGGACAGTAATCAGCCCCAGCATTTT. This encodes CASSIRDSNQPQHF.

V gene TRBV4-1 combines with J gene TRBJ2-1, with TRBD2 matching 14 bases. The germline V gene has CDR1 MGHRA and CDR2 YSYEKL. This CDR3 comprises 16 residues. V lost 6 bases, J lost 4 bases, and 5 bases stayed unmatched. The CDR3 region is CASRLGTSGGYNEQFF. CDR3 nucleotides: TGCGCCAGCAGGCTTGGGACTAGCGGGGGATACAATGAGCAGTTCTTC.

This chain joins TRBV3-1 (or the pseudogene TRBV3-2) and TRBJ2-7; 7 nucleotides match TRBD1. V shed 1 base and J 6 bases; nucleotides not matched to a gene: 12. The germline gives CDR1 LGHDT, CDR2 YNNKEL (reference sequence). The CDR3 runs to 16 residues. CDR3: CASSQASLQGRGEQYF. The CDR3 nucleotides read TGTGCCAGCAGCCAAGCGTCCCTACAGGGGCGTGGCGAGCAGTACTTC.

The genes are TRBV5-1 and TRBJ2-5; D gene uncertain. The CDR3 runs 13 residues. Trimming removed 2 bases from V and 5 bases from J, with 10 bases in between. The germline CDR1 and CDR2 sequences are SGHRS and YFSETQ. The CDR3 reads CASSFYSPETQYF. The CDR3 DNA reads as TGCGCCAGCAGCTTCTACTCCCCTGAGACCCAGTACTTC. The full variable domain, rest sourced from reference TRBV5-1 and TRBJ2-5, is KAGVTQTPRYLIKTRGQQVTLSCSPISGHRSVSWYQQTPGQGLQFLFEYFSETQRNKGNFPGRFSGRQFSNSRSEMNVSTLELGDSALYLCASSFYSPETQYFGPGTRLLVL.

V usage is TRBV11-2 and J usage is TRBJ1-6, with TRBD1 matching 10 bases. The CDR3 consists of 14 residues. CDR1 is SGHAT and CDR2 is FQNNGV in the germline V gene. V shed 3 bases and J 9 bases; nucleotides not matched to a gene: 2. The CDR3 DNA sequence: TGTGCCAGCAGCTTCGGGACAGGGGCTTCACCCCTCCACTTT. Translating it yields CASSFGTGASPLHF.

The rearrangement uses TRBV6-5 and TRBJ2-1; D ambiguous. V was shortened by 6 bases and J by 9 bases, with 9 bases between the two germline ends. The CDR3 is 11 amino acids. CDR1 and CDR2 from the germline V gene are MNHEY and SVGAGI. The CDR3 bases are TGTGCCAGCAGACTCCATAGTGAGCAGTTCTTC. It codes for CASRLHSEQFF.

The rearrangement uses TRBV18 and TRBJ2-7; D ambiguous. The V end lost 3 bases, the J end lost 2 bases, and 8 bases lay between the germline ends. The CDR3 is 13 amino acids. Germline CDR1 reads KGHSH; CDR2 reads LQKENI. CDR3: CASSPLETYEQYF. CDR3 DNA: TGTGCCAGCTCACCGCTAGAAACCTACGAGCAGTACTTC.

This chain links TRBV19 with TRBJ2-7; unclear D gene. Trimming pared 7 bases from V and 1 base from J, leaving 14 bases between. The CDR3 has 14 amino acids. Germline V lookup: CDR1 LNHDA, CDR2 SQIVND (reference sequence). CDR3 protein: CASTPSASSYEQYF. Here the CDR3 DNA reads TGTGCCAGTACCCCCTCAGCGTCATCCTACGAGCAGTACTTC.

The chain has TRBV7-9 and TRBJ2-7, with TRBD2 as a possible D gene (5 bases). The CDR3 totals 14 residues. Trimming left V 5 bases short and J 0 bases short, with 11 bases between. Germline V lookup: CDR1 SEHNR, CDR2 FQNEAQ (reference sequence). DNA for the CDR3: TGTGCCAGCAGCCTGAGCGGTAACTCCTACGAGCAGTACTTC. Its protein is CASSLSGNSYEQYF.

This chain links TRBV19 with TRBJ2-7; TRBD2 might be the D (5 bases). Germline assignment: CDR1 LNHDA and CDR2 SQIVND (reference sequence). Trimming removed 5 bases from V and 3 bases from J, with 14 bases in between. This CDR3 has 14 residues. The CDR3 sequence is CASSLGRGGYEQYF. CDR3 coding DNA: TGTGCCAGTAGTCTCGGACGGGGTGGCTACGAGCAGTACTTC.

The chain recombines TRBV18 with TRBJ1-1; D possibly corresponds to TRBD1 (5 bases). CDR1 and CDR2 from the germline V gene are KGHSH and LQKENI. The germline V and J ends were trimmed by 4 bases and 5 bases, with 14 bases remaining between them. The CDR3 is 14 amino acids. The CDR3 here is CASSLAGGVTEAFF. The DNA of the CDR3 is TGTGCCAGCTCACTCGCGGGGGGAGTGACTGAAGCTTTCTTT.

The V and J genes are TRBV19 and TRBJ1-3; the D gene is possibly TRBD1 (6 bases). The CDR3 is 18 amino acids. Trimming stripped 7 bases from V and 0 bases from J, with 22 bases between. CDR1 is LNHDA, CDR2 SQIVND, per germline (reference sequence). CDR3 DNA sequence: TGTGCCAGTACCCGGGCAGGGGACAAGGGTAGCTCTGGAAACACCATATATTTT. It encodes CASTRAGDKGSSGNTIYF.

The chain has TRBV3-1 (or the pseudogene TRBV3-2) and TRBJ2-3; unclear D gene. This CDR3 has 12 residues. CDR1 is LGHDT, CDR2 YNNKEL, per germline (reference sequence). Trimming removed 2 bases at V and 7 bases at J, with 7 bases between. The DNA for the CDR3 is TGTGCCAGCAGCCAACCTCCCTATACGCAGTATTTT. Translated, it gives CASSQPPYTQYF.

The rearrangement links TRBV4-2 to TRBJ1-1; tentatively, D is TRBD1 (6 bases). The CDR3 has 15 amino acids. The V and J ends lost 1 base and 11 bases respectively, with 20 bases between them. Germline V gene sequence: CDR1 LGHNA, CDR2 YNFKEQ. CDR3 sequence (DNA): TGTGCCAGCAGCCAAGTTAGAAGCAGGGGCGCTACGGCTTTCTTT. Translating it yields CASSQVRSRGATAFF.